This TCR beta chain is from a study of CD8 T cells in Susac syndrome. At the level of the study: Roughly eight of the sequenced Susac syndrome patients were in remission, and about 6 had active disease. At the time their blood was drawn, patients with Susac syndrome were either therapy-naive, on corticosteroids (with some of them also receiving intravenous immunoglobulin), or on intravenous immunoglobulin alone.

The germline V gene has CDR1 DFQATT and CDR2 SNEGSKA (reference sequence). The CDR3 length is 15 residues. V was clipped by 0 bases and J by 0 bases, with 9 bases between them. Random-hexamer reverse transcription was applied to about 0.45 to 1 ug RNA. TCRdb passed the immunoSEQ multiplex PCR reads through MiXCR, listing each CDR3 protein once. The repertoire includes roughly 220,000 distinct CDR3 sequences, 94% of them detected once, and about 0.14% sits in the top ten. The TCR sequence derives from a human donor with Susac syndrome. This rearrangement joins TRBV20-1 to TRBJ1-5; D unresolved. Specimen: CD4+ T cells from PBMCs. CDR3 protein: CSARDWTGSNQPQHF. CDR3 DNA: TGCAGTGCTAGAGATTGGACGGGTAGCAATCAGCCCCAGCATTTT.